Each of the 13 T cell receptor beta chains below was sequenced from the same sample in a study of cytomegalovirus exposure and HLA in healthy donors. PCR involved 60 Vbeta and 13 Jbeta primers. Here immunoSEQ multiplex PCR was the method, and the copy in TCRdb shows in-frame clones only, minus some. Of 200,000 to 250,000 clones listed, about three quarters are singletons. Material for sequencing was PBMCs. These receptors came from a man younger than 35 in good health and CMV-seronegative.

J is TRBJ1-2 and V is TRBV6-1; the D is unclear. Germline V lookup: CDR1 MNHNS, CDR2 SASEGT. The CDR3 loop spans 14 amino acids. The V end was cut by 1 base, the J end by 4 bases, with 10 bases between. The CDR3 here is CASSEVSEGYGYTF. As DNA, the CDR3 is TGTGCCAGCAGTGAAGTGTCGGAGGGCTATGGCTACACCTTC.

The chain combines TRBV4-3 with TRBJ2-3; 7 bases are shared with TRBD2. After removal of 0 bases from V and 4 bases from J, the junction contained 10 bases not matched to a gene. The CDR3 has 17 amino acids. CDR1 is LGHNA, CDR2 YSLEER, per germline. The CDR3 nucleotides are TGCGCCAGCAGCCAAGATGCCGGACTAGACGTCGCAGATACGCAGTATTTT. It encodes CASSQDAGLDVADTQYF.

DNA of the CDR3: TGTGCCAGCAGCGTATCACACAAGAAAGAGACCCAGTACTTC. This codes for CASSVSHKKETQYF. The chain joins TRBV7-8 to TRBJ2-5, with D hard to call. Germline CDR1 SGHVS, CDR2 FQNEAQ. V shed 5 bases and J shed 3 bases, with 13 bases lying between them. The CDR3 loop spans 14 amino acids.

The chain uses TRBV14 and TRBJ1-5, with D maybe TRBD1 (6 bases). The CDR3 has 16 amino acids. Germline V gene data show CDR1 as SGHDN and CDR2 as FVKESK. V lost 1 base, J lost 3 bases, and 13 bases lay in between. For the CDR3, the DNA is TGTGCCAGCAGCCAAGGAGGCCAGGGGTACAATCAGCCCCAGCATTTT. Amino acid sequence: CASSQGGQGYNQPQHF.

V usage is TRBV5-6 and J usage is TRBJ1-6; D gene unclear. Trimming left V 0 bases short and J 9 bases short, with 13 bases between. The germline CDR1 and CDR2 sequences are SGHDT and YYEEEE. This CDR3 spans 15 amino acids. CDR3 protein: CASSLGAGSGSPLHF. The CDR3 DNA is TGTGCCAGCAGCTTGGGGGCAGGATCTGGTTCACCCCTCCACTTT.

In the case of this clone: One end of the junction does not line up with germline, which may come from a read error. In nucleotides, the CDR3 is TGTGCCAGCAGCCCTCTAGCGTCCTCCAACAATGAGCAGTTCTTC. It codes for CASSPLASSNNEQFF. The chain joins TRBV14 to TRBJ2-1, with D possibly TRBD2 on 6 matching bases. The CDR3 consists of 15 residues. Germline CDR1 reads SGHDN; CDR2 reads FVKESK.

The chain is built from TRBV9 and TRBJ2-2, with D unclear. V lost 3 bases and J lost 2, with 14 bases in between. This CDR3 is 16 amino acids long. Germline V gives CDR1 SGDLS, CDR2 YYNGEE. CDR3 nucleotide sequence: TGTGCCAGCAGCGATCCGAGGCGCCCAAACACCGGGGAGCTGTTTTTT. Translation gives CASSDPRRPNTGELFF.

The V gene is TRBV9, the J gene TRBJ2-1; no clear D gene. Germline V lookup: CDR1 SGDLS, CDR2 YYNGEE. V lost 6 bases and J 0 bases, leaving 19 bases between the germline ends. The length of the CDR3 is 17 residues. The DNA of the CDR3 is TGTGCCAGCAATCCTAATCCACGGGTCAACTCCTACAATGAGCAGTTCTTC. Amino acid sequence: CASNPNPRVNSYNEQFF.

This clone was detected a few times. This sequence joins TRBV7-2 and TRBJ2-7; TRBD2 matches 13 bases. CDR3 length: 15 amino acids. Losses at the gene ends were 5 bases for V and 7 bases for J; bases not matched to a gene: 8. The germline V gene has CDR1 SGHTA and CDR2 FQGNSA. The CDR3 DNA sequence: TGTGCCAGCAGCCCAGGGACTAGCGGGACTGGGGAGCAGTACTTC. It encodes CASSPGTSGTGEQYF.

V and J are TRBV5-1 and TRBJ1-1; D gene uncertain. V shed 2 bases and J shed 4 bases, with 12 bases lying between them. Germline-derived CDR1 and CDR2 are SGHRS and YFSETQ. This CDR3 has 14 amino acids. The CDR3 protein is CASSLGREVTEAFF. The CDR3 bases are TGCGCCAGCAGCTTAGGAAGGGAGGTCACTGAAGCTTTCTTT. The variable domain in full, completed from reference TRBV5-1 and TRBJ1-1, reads KAGVTQTPRYLIKTRGQQVTLSCSPISGHRSVSWYQQTPGQGLQFLFEYFSETQRNKGNFPGRFSGRQFSNSRSEMNVSTLELGDSALYLCASSLGREVTEAFFGQGTRLTVV.

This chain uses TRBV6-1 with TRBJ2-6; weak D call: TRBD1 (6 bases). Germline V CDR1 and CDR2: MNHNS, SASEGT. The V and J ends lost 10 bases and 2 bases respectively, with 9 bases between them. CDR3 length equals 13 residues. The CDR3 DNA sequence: TGTGCCACCGCAGGGGCTGGGGCCAACGTCCTGACTTTC. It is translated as CATAGAGANVLTF.

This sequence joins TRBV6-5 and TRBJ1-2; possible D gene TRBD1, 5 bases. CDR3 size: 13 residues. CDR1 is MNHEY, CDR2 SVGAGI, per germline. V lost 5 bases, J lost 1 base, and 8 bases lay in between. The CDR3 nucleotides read TGTGCCAGCAGTCGACAGCTTAACTATGGCTACACCTTC. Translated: CASSRQLNYGYTF.

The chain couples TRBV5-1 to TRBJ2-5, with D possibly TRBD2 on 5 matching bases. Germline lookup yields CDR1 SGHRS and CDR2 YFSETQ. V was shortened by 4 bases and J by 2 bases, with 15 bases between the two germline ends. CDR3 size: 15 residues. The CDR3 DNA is TGCGCCAGCAGCCCGGGTGCGGCGGGTCAAGAGACCCAGTACTTC. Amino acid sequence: CASSPGAAGQETQYF.